The 14 T cell receptor beta chains reported below all come from one sample, sequenced in a study of blood T cells in healthy people across ages. It was with a sample-barcoded 5' primer and a J-beta primer mix that a second PCR of about 6 to 11 cycles was run. TCRdb passed the 5' RACE reads through MiXCR, listing each CDR3 protein once. The sample lists about 800,000 distinct CDR3 sequences; roughly 60% were seen once. Source material: blood. Every receptor here comes from a man younger than 45 in good health.

V usage is TRBV29-1 and J usage is TRBJ2-5; D unresolved. The CDR3 has 13 residues. Germline CDR1 SQVTM, CDR2 ANQGSEA. The ends were cut back, 2 bases at V and 7 bases at J, with 14 bases in the middle. The CDR3 region is CSVEMRNLGTQYF. CDR3 in DNA: TGCAGCGTTGAAATGCGTAACCTCGGGACCCAGTACTTC.

This clonotype was observed a few times. This chain connects TRBV20-1 to TRBJ2-3; D tentatively fits TRBD1 or TRBD2 (5 bases each). V lost 2 bases and J lost 4, with 16 bases in between. The CDR3 contains 15 residues. Germline V gene lookup returns CDR1 DFQATT and CDR2 SNEGSKA (reference sequence). DNA of the CDR3: TGCAGTGCTAGACGGGACGGGATCTTAGCAGATACGCAGTATTTT. This sequence encodes CSARRDGILADTQYF.

This chain uses TRBV7-9 with TRBJ2-1, with TRBD2 matching 11 bases. Germline loops: CDR1 SEHNR, CDR2 FQNEAQ (reference sequence). The length of the CDR3 is 16 residues. J was trimmed by 4 bases and V by 4 bases; bases with no gene match: 6. CDR3 nucleotides: TGTGCCAGCAGCTCTTCAGGGACTAGCGGTTACAATGAGCAGTTCTTC. Its translation: CASSSSGTSGYNEQFF.

The genes are TRBV30 and TRBJ1-2; the D is unclear. With 0 bases removed from V and 4 bases from J, the gap between germline ends came to 9 bases. The germline V gene encodes CDR1 GTSNPN and CDR2 SVGIG (reference sequence). The CDR3 runs to 13 residues. This CDR3 is CAWSVGQFYGYTF. CDR3 in DNA: TGTGCCTGGAGTGTCGGTCAGTTCTATGGCTACACCTTC.

The rearrangement uses TRBV27 and TRBJ1-2; a weak D match, TRBD1 (6 bases). The germline CDR1 and CDR2 sequences are MNHEY and SMNVEV (reference sequence). This CDR3 has 13 amino acids. With 6 bases removed from V and 6 bases from J, the gap between germline ends came to 14 bases. Here the CDR3 DNA reads TGTGCCAGCAGACGGGACAACTTTCATGGCTACACCTTC. Its translation is CASRRDNFHGYTF.

The chain couples TRBV29-1 to TRBJ2-4; TRBD1 aligns across 7 bases. The CDR3 totals 13 residues. The V gene's germline CDR1 is SQVTM and CDR2 ANQGSEA. The V segment lost 6 bases and the J segment 6 bases; nucleotides outside the gene matches: 8. The CDR3 is CSVLQGSGNIQYF. CDR3 in DNA: TGCAGCGTCTTACAGGGGTCCGGAAACATTCAGTACTTC.

This clonotype was observed a handful of times. The J gene is TRBJ2-7, the V gene TRBV20-1; 8 nucleotides align to TRBD2. This CDR3 region has 13 residues. The V and J ends lost 6 bases and 0 bases, in that order; junction bases with no gene match: 4. Germline assignment: CDR1 DFQATT and CDR2 SNEGSKA (reference sequence). The CDR3 sequence: CSATSGSSYEQYF. The CDR3 DNA reads as TGCAGTGCCACTAGCGGTTCCTCCTACGAGCAGTACTTC.

The J gene is TRBJ2-3, the V gene TRBV20-1; 8 positions agree with TRBD2. This CDR3 is 13 amino acids long. The V gene's germline CDR1 is DFQATT and CDR2 SNEGSKA (reference sequence). J gave up 5 bases and V 4 bases, and 5 bases lay outside the gene matches. In DNA form, the CDR3 reads TGCAGTGCTATTAAGGCGGGAGGAGATACGCAGTATTTT. Its translation: CSAIKAGGDTQYF.

This clonotype was seen only a few times. A much larger clone lies a single base off, so this may be a read error. The chain carries TRBV12-3 or TRBV12-4 and TRBJ2-3, with a tentative D call TRBD2 (5 bases). This CDR3 region has 14 residues. CDR3 nucleotides: TGTGCCAGCAGTTTCGGGGTGGGAGCAGATATGCAGTATTTT. This encodes CASSFGVGADMQYF.

This chain uses TRBV20-1 with TRBJ2-7; D might be TRBD2 (5 bases). The germline gives CDR1 DFQATT, CDR2 SNEGSKA (reference sequence). The CDR3 loop spans 16 amino acids. Deletions cut 0 bases from V and 3 bases from J, with 18 bases between. CDR3 residues: CSARDMTGSEIYEQYF. CDR3 nucleotides: TGCAGTGCTAGAGATATGACGGGAAGCGAGATCTACGAGCAGTACTTC.

The chain combines TRBV7-2 with TRBJ1-6, with D hard to call. Trimming pared 1 base from V and 9 bases from J, leaving 10 bases between. Germline CDR1 is SGHTA and CDR2 is FQGNSA. The CDR3 length is 14 residues. In DNA form, the CDR3 reads TGTGCCAGCAGCTTAGAACCGCGTCTTTCACCCCTCCACTTT. Residues: CASSLEPRLSPLHF.

J is TRBJ2-2 and V is TRBV6-5; TRBD1 aligns across 9 bases. Germline-derived CDR1 and CDR2 are MNHEY and SVGAGI. The CDR3 covers 15 residues. V shed 7 bases and J 3 bases; nucleotides not matched to a gene: 6. CDR3 sequence reads: CASKKGDRDTGELFF. The CDR3 DNA follows: TGTGCCAGCAAGAAGGGGGACAGGGACACCGGGGAGCTGTTTTTT.

The genes are TRBV7-9 and TRBJ2-5, with D perhaps matching TRBD2 (6 bases). TRBJ2-7 matches the DNA end more closely, so the J call is doubtful. In germline, CDR1 is SEHNR, CDR2 FQNEAQ (reference sequence). The CDR3 sequence is 15 residues long. CDR3 region: CASSSLEGLRNEQYF. The CDR3 bases are TGTGCCAGCAGCTCCCTTGAGGGACTCCGAAACGAGCAGTACTTC.

The rearrangement links TRBV9 to TRBJ2-7, with a weak D call TRBD1 (5 bases). The V gene lost 0 bases and the J gene lost 0 bases, with 10 bases spanning the gap. Germline CDR1 SGDLS, CDR2 YYNGEE. The CDR3 runs 15 residues. CDR3: CASSVADSNSYEQYF. CDR3 nucleotide sequence: TGTGCCAGCAGCGTAGCAGACAGCAACTCCTACGAGCAGTACTTC.